This passage covers 7 T cell receptor beta chains from one sample sequenced in a study of identical twins (dated by TCRdb to about 2016). The library relied on 5' RACE. Sequencing relied on an Illumina HiSeq 2000. TCRdb redid the processing of the public reads, applying fastp at Q25 and MiXCR, and retained in-frame beta chains. Every CDR3 protein is listed once, alongside the most common genes and DNA of its rows. A total of 400,000 to 550,000 distinct CDR3 sequences appear in this sample, roughly an eighth of them only once. The ten biggest clones cover 0.95% to 1% of the sample. The sample was also reused in another study, on yellow fever vaccine responses in identical twins.

The sequencing sample was made of CD4+ T cells sorted from blood. These receptors all come from a woman aged 18-29 years in good health.

The chain combines TRBV28 with TRBJ2-7, with D possibly matching TRBD2 (5 bases). The CDR3 runs 14 residues. Trimming removed 3 bases from V and 0 bases from J, with 9 bases in between. Per the germline V gene, CDR1 is MDHEN and CDR2 is SYDVKM. DNA of the CDR3: TGTGCCAGCAGTTTTTCGGGGAACTCCTACGAGCAGTACTTC. This gives the protein CASSFSGNSYEQYF.

The rearrangement links TRBV6-1 to TRBJ2-1; D is unclear. Trimming cost V 6 bases and J 7 bases, with 13 bases left between them. Per germline, CDR1 MNHNS and CDR2 SASEGT. The CDR3 has 13 amino acids. The CDR3 DNA follows: TGTGCCAGCAGACCCCGACCTAGTAATGAGCAGTTCTTC. It translates to CASRPRPSNEQFF.

The chain has TRBV7-9 and TRBJ2-2, with D unclear. Trimming shortened V by 5 bases and J by 1 base, and 8 bases separated the two germline ends. The CDR3 consists of 14 residues. CDR1 is SEHNR, CDR2 FQNEAQ, per germline (reference sequence). CDR3 in amino acids: CASSKAGNTGELFF. CDR3 DNA: TGTGCCAGCAGCAAGGCAGGGAACACCGGGGAGCTGTTTTTT.

The chain links TRBV24-1 to TRBJ2-3; D may be TRBD2 (5 bases). Between the trimmed V and J ends, which lost 3 bases and 0 bases, there was a span of 15 bases. This CDR3 region has 17 residues. CDR1 KGHDR and CDR2 SFDVKD come from the germline V gene. The CDR3 DNA is TGTGCCACCAGTGATCCCCTCTGGGAGTCCAGCACAGATACGCAGTATTTT. Translating gives CATSDPLWESSTDTQYF.

This clonotype was seen a handful of times. The rearrangement joins TRBV6-1 to TRBJ2-3; D call uncertain. The V gene's germline CDR1 is MNHNS and CDR2 SASEGT. Deletions cut 5 bases from V and 3 bases from J, with 12 bases between. The CDR3 has 14 residues. CDR3 DNA sequence: TGTGCCAGCAGTAGACAACATACGACAGATACGCAGTATTTT. This codes for CASSRQHTTDTQYF.

The sample holds a few counts of this clonotype. The chain employs TRBV11-3 and TRBJ2-2; D unresolved. The V gene's germline CDR1 is SGHNT and CDR2 YENEEA. Between the trimmed V and J ends, which lost 5 bases and 3 bases, there was a span of 10 bases. The CDR3 is 14 amino acids. CDR3 bases: TGTGCCAGCAGCCCGGAGATGGACACCGGGGAGCTGTTTTTT. As protein: CASSPEMDTGELFF.

This clonotype occurred a few times. This chain uses TRBV7-9 with TRBJ2-7; no clear D. This CDR3 is 13 amino acids long. Trimming cost V 4 bases and J 4 bases, with 11 bases left between them. Germline V gene sequence: CDR1 SEHNR, CDR2 FQNEAQ (reference sequence). CDR3 DNA: TGTGCCAGCAGCTCCCTCTCCGCTTACGAGCAGTACTTC. Residues: CASSSLSAYEQYF.